One and the same sample provided the 16 T cell receptor beta chains below, sequenced in a study of T cell repertoires in cytomegalovirus infection. Each CDR3 protein gets one entry after TCRdb re-called the reads with MiXCR. The table has around 270,000 distinct CDR3 sequences, approximately 10% seen once. Sequencing was carried out using PBMCs. Source of these receptors: a human donor in good health (CMV status not recorded). Some clones in this sample may be carry-over from other donors' samples.

This clonotype was recorded at least ten times. The chain recombines TRBV12-3 or TRBV12-4 with TRBJ1-1; D is unresolved. The CDR3 sequence is 15 residues long. V was pared by 5 bases and J by 1 base, with 14 bases between. CDR3 in DNA: TGTGCCAGCAGTCCTAGGGCAGCCGGGAACACTGAAGCTTTCTTT. Its translation: CASSPRAAGNTEAFF.

This clonotype has ten or more counts. The V call is TRBV7-2, the J call TRBJ2-3, with 7 bases identical to TRBD2. The ends lost 5 bases at V and 3 bases at J; junction bases unmatched: 14. This CDR3 has 17 residues. The V gene's germline CDR1 is SGHTA and CDR2 FQGNSA. CDR3 sequence: CASSVVSRGSITDTQYF. As DNA, the CDR3 is TGTGCCAGCAGCGTCGTTTCACGCGGGAGTATTACAGATACGCAGTATTTT.

This rearrangement joins TRBV19 to TRBJ1-1; 7 bases line up with TRBD1. The J segment lost 0 bases and the V segment lost 9 bases, leaving 10 bases of the junction unmatched. Germline lookup yields CDR1 LNHDA and CDR2 SQIVND (reference sequence). The CDR3 is 15 residues long. This CDR3 reads CASTHRGSVNTEAFF. For the CDR3, the DNA is TGTGCCAGCACTCACAGGGGTTCGGTGAACACTGAAGCTTTCTTT.

This clonotype came up many times. J is TRBJ1-5 and V is TRBV7-9; unclear D gene. Germline V gene lookup returns CDR1 SEHNR and CDR2 FQNEAQ (reference sequence). V was clipped by 5 bases and J by 4 bases, with 15 bases between them. The CDR3 has 15 amino acids. The CDR3 DNA is TGTGCCAGCAGCCTCAATACGGGGTCTAATCAGCCCCAGCATTTT. Translated, it gives CASSLNTGSNQPQHF.

This clonotype occurred many times. The chain joins TRBV7-2 to TRBJ1-2; 8 nucleotides match TRBD1. Germline V gene lookup returns CDR1 SGHTA and CDR2 FQGNSA. The CDR3 runs to 14 residues. After removal of 2 bases from V and 7 bases from J, the junction contained 6 bases not matched to a gene. CDR3 in amino acids: CASSLQGAVSGYTF. DNA for the CDR3: TGTGCCAGCAGCTTACAGGGGGCGGTGAGTGGCTACACCTTC.

This clonotype was recorded at least ten times. The rearrangement uses TRBV12-3 or TRBV12-4 and TRBJ1-2; 11 bases are shared with TRBD1. V gave up 2 bases and J gave up 9 bases; unmatched junction bases: 8. This CDR3 spans 15 amino acids. CDR3 in DNA: TGTGCCAGCAGTTTAAGGACAGGGGGCCATAGCAGCTACACCTTC. Its protein product is CASSLRTGGHSSYTF.

This clonotype has a handful of counts. The chain employs TRBV29-1 and TRBJ1-2; D is undetermined. Trimming stripped 7 bases from V and 0 bases from J, with 18 bases between. Per the germline V gene, CDR1 is SQVTM and CDR2 is ANQGSEA. This CDR3 contains 15 residues. CDR3 coding DNA: TGCAGCGCGGACCCGGAGGGTCCCTCTAACTATGGCTACACCTTC. Translating gives CSADPEGPSNYGYTF.

This clonotype was seen ten or more times. The chain combines TRBV7-9 with TRBJ1-5; D is possibly TRBD1 (5 bases). Germline-derived CDR1 and CDR2 are SEHNR and FQNEAQ (reference sequence). V was shortened by 5 bases and J by 0 bases, with 14 bases between the two germline ends. The CDR3 length is 16 residues. In nucleotides, the CDR3 is TGTGCCAGCAGCCCGGAAGGGACTCTTAGCAATCAGCCCCAGCATTTT. The encoded protein is CASSPEGTLSNQPQHF.

This clonotype has a count of ten or more. The rearrangement links TRBV15 to TRBJ2-7; TRBD2 aligns across 7 bases. V lost 5 bases, J lost 4 bases, and 5 bases stayed unmatched. Germline CDR1 LNHNV, CDR2 YYDKDF (reference sequence). CDR3 length: 13 amino acids. In DNA form, the CDR3 reads TGTGCCACCAGCCCCCAACTAGCGTACGAGCAGTACTTC. It specifies CATSPQLAYEQYF. Combining the CDR3 with reference TRBV15 and TRBJ2-7 gives the whole variable domain DAMVIQNPRYQVTQFGKPVTLSCSQTLNHNVMYWYQQKSSQAPKLLFHYYDKDFNNEADTPDNFQSRRPNTSFCFLDIRSPGLGDTAMYLCATSPQLAYEQYFGPGTRLTVT.

This clonotype was seen at least ten times. This rearrangement joins TRBV20-1 to TRBJ1-5; the D is unclear. This CDR3 comprises 16 residues. Trimming took off 0 bases at V and 0 bases at J, with 12 bases between the two ends. Germline V gene lookup returns CDR1 DFQATT and CDR2 SNEGSKA (reference sequence). The CDR3 region has the DNA TGCAGTGCTAGAGATCGGGAGGATTATAGCAATCAGCCCCAGCATTTT. Residues: CSARDREDYSNQPQHF.

In this sample, this clonotype turned up many times. V and J are TRBV7-2 and TRBJ2-2, with TRBD2 identical over 8 bases. Germline V lookup: CDR1 SGHTA, CDR2 FQGNSA. V was pared by 4 bases and J by 0 bases, with 4 bases of the junction left unmatched. This CDR3 comprises 16 residues. CDR3 nucleotide sequence: TGTGCCAGCAGCTCGTCGGGAGGGGCGAACACCGGGGAGCTGTTTTTT. Protein: CASSSSGGANTGELFF.

Ten or more counts support this clonotype. The chain employs TRBV7-9 and TRBJ1-2, with D possibly TRBD1 on 5 matching bases. This CDR3 spans 13 amino acids. Trimming stripped 5 bases from V and 4 bases from J, with 11 bases between. The germline gives CDR1 SEHNR, CDR2 FQNEAQ (reference sequence). CDR3 region: CASSQGEAYGYTF. CDR3 nucleotide sequence: TGTGCCAGCAGCCAGGGAGAAGCCTATGGCTACACCTTC.

This clonotype occurred many times. V is TRBV7-2 and J is TRBJ1-2; no clear D gene. Trimming pared 4 bases from V and 0 bases from J, leaving 15 bases between. CDR1 SGHTA and CDR2 FQGNSA come from the germline V gene. There are 16 residues in the CDR3. CDR3 sequence reads: CASSSRSRTTNYGYTF. The CDR3 coding sequence is TGTGCCAGCAGCTCCCGGTCGAGGACTACTAACTATGGCTACACCTTC.

The rearrangement uses TRBV19 and TRBJ2-1; 11 positions agree with TRBD2. The CDR3 is 14 amino acids. Germline CDR1 LNHDA, CDR2 SQIVND (reference sequence). Trimming cost V 9 bases and J 7 bases; bases outside gene matches: 8. CDR3 in amino acids: CASHVSGGANEQFF. The CDR3 nucleotides are TGTGCCAGCCACGTTAGCGGGGGGGCGAATGAGCAGTTCTTC.

This clonotype was seen repeatedly, ten times or more. The genes are TRBV10-2 and TRBJ1-1; weak D call: TRBD1 (5 bases). V lost 3 bases and J 3 bases, leaving 20 bases between the germline ends. The CDR3 runs to 17 residues. Germline V gives CDR1 WSHSY, CDR2 SAAADI. The CDR3 spells CASSEFGTLVRDTEAFF. CDR3 DNA sequence: TGCGCCAGCAGTGAATTTGGGACGCTCGTAAGGGACACTGAAGCTTTCTTT.

This chain uses TRBV7-2 with TRBJ1-3; D not resolved. The germline CDR1 and CDR2 sequences are SGHTA and FQGNSA. V shed 8 bases and J shed 0 bases, with 11 bases lying between them. The CDR3 is 14 residues long. In DNA, the CDR3 is TGTGCCAGCTTAGCCAAGCCCTCTGGAAACACCATATATTTT. It yields the protein CASLAKPSGNTIYF.